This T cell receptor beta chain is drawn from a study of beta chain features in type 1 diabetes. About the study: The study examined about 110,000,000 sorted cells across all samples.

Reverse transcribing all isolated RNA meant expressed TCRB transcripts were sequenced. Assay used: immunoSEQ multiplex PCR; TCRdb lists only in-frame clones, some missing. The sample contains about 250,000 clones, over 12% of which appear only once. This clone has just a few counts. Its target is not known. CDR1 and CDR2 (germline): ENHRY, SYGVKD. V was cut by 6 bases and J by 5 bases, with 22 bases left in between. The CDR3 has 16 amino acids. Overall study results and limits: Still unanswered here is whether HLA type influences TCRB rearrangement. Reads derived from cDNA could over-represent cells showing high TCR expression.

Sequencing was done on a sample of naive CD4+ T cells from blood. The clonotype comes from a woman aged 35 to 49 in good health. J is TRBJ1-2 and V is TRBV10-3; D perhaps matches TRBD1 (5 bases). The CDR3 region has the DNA TGTGCCATCAGGAAAACGACAGCCTCCGGGCTTTATGGCTACACCTTC. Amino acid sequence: CAIRKTTASGLYGYTF.